This T cell receptor (beta chain) appears in the sequencing data of a study of control samples from healthy donors and cancer patients. Germline V gene sequence: CDR1 SGHDT, CDR2 YYEEEE. This CDR3 contains 16 residues. V was trimmed by 1 base and J by 0 bases, leaving 11 bases between them. Assay: immunoSEQ multiplex PCR; the TCRdb copy retains only in-frame clones and omits some. The data show 150,000 to 200,000 clones, with around 90% seen just once and roughly 5.3% held by the top ten. Sequenced sample: blood. The source of this sequence is a woman aged 25 to 39 in good health. The V and J genes are TRBV5-6 and TRBJ1-3, with D hard to call. As DNA, the CDR3 is TGTGCCAGCAGCTTGCGCATCAGGAGCTCTGGAAACACCATATATTTT. It is translated as CASSLRIRSSGNTIYF.